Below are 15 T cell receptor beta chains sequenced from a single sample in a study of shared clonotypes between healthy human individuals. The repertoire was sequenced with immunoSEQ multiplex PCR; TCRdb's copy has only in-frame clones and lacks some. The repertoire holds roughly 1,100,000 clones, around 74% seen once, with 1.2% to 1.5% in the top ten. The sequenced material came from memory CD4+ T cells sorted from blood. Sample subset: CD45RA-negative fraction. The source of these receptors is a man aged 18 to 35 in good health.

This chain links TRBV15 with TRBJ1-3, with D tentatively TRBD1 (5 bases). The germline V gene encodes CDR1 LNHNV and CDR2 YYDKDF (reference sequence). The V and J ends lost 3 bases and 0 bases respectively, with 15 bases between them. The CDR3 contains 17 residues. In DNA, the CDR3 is TGTGCCACCAGCAGGGGGGACTCAGGCCCCTCTGGAAACACCATATATTTT. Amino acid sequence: CATSRGDSGPSGNTIYF.

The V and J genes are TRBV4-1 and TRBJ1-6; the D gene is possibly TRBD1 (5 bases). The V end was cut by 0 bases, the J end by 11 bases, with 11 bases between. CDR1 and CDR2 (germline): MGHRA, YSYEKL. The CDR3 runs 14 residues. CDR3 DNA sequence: TGCGCCAGCAGCCAAGATCACGGGGGTGCACCCCTCCACTTT. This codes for CASSQDHGGAPLHF.

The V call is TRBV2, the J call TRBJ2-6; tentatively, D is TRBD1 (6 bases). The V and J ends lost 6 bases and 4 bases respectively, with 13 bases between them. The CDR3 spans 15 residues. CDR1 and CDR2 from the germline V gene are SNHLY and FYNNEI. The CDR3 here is CASRGAGTGANVLTF. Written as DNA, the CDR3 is TGTGCCAGCAGGGGGGCAGGGACCGGGGCCAACGTCCTGACTTTC. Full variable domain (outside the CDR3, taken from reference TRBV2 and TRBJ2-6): EPEVTQTPSHQVTQMGQEVILRCVPISNHLYFYWYRQILGQKVEFLVSFYNNEISEKSEIFDDQFSVERPDGSNFTLKIRSTKLEDSAMYFCASRGAGTGANVLTFGAGSRLTVL.

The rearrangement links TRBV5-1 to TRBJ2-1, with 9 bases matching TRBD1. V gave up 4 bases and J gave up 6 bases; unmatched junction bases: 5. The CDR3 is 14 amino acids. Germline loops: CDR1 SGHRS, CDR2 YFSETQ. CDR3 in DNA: TGCGCCAGCAGCCCGACAGGGGGGGGCAATGAGCAGTTCTTC. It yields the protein CASSPTGGGNEQFF.

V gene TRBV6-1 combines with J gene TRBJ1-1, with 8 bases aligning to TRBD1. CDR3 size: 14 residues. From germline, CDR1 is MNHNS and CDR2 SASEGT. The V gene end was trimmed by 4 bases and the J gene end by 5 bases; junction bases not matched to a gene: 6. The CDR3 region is CASSARQGRTEAFF. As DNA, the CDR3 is TGTGCCAGCAGTGCTCGACAGGGGAGGACTGAAGCTTTCTTT.

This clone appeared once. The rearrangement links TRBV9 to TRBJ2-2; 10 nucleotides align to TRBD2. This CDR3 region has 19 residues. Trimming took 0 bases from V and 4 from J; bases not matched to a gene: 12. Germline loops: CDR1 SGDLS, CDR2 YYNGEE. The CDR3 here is CASSVDSVWLAGGTGELFF. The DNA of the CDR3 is TGTGCCAGCAGCGTAGATTCGGTTTGGTTAGCGGGGGGCACCGGGGAGCTGTTTTTT.

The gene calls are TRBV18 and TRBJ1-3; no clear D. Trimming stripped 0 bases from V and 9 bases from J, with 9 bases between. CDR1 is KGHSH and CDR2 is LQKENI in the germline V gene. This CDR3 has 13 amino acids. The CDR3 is CASSPPGPSTIYF. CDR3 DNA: TGTGCCAGCTCACCACCGGGTCCCAGCACCATATATTTT.

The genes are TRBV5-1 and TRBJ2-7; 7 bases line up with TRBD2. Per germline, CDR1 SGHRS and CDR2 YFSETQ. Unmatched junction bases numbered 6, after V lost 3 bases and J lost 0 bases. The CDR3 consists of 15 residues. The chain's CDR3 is CASSYSASGSYEQYF. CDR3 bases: TGCGCCAGCAGCTACTCGGCTAGCGGCTCCTACGAGCAGTACTTC.

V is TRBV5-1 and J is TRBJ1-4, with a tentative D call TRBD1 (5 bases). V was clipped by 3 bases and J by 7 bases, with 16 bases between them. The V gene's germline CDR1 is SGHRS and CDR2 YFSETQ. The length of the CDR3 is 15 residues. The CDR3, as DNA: TGCGCCAGCAGCTATCAGGGTCAGGGCGGTGAAAAACTGTTTTTT. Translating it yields CASSYQGQGGEKLFF. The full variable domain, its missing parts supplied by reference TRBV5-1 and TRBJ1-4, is KAGVTQTPRYLIKTRGQQVTLSCSPISGHRSVSWYQQTPGQGLQFLFEYFSETQRNKGNFPGRFSGRQFSNSRSEMNVSTLELGDSALYLCASSYQGQGGEKLFFGSGTQLSVL.

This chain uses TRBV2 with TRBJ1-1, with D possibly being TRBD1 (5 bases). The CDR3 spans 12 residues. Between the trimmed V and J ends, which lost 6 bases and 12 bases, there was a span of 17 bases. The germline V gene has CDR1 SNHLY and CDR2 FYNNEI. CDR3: CASRVNRIGTFF. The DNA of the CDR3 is TGTGCCAGCAGGGTAAACAGGATCGGGACTTTCTTT.

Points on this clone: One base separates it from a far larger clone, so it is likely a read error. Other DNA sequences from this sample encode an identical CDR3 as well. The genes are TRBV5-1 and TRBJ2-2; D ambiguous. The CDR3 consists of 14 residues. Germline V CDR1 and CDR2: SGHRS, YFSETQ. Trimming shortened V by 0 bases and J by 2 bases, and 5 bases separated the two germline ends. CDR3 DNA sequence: TGCGCCAGCAGCTTGGAAGGCAACACCGGGGAGCTGTTTTTT. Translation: CASSLEGNTGELFF.

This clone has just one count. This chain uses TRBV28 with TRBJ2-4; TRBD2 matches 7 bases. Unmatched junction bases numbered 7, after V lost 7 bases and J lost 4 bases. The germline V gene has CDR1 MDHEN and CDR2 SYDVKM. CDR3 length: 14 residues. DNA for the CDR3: TGTGCCAGCATGCTGGGAGGGGCAAAAAACATTCAGTACTTC. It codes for CASMLGGAKNIQYF.

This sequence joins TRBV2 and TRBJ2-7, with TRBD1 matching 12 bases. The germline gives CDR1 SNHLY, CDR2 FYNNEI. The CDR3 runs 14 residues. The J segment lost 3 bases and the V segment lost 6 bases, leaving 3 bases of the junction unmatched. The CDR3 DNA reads TGTGCCAGCAGGGGGACAGGGGGCTTCTACGAGCAGTACTTC. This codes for CASRGTGGFYEQYF.

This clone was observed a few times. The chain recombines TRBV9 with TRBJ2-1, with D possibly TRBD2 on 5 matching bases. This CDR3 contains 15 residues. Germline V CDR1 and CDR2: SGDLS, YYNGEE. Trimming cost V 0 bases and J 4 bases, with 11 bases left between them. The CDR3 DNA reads TGTGCCAGCAGCGTAGAGGCTCGGGATTACAATGAGCAGTTCTTC. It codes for CASSVEARDYNEQFF.

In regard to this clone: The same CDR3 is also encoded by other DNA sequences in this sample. The DNA for the CDR3 is TGTGCCAGCAGCGTTTCTATGAACACTGAAGCTTTCTTT. Amino acid sequence: CASSVSMNTEAFF. The chain is built from TRBV9 and TRBJ1-1; D unresolved. The CDR3 totals 13 residues. Germline V gives CDR1 SGDLS, CDR2 YYNGEE. V was shortened by 2 bases and J by 0 bases, with 5 bases between the two germline ends.